A selection of T cell receptor beta chains follows, all from one sample in a study of T-cell reconstitution after alpha-beta-depleted transplantation in children. TCRdb called the PCR reads again in MiXCR, with one record for every CDR3 protein. The profile shows some 500,000 distinct CDR3 sequences, around a third of them singletons. Sequenced material: PBMCs from the stem cell graft donor, taken from the stem cell graft. Receptors were obtained from a human donor who donated a stem cell graft to a child with aplastic anemia. The CDR3 runs from the conserved cysteine through the conserved F or W. A D gene is named only where the DNA matches it firmly. The size field is filled for only some rows; it gives once, few, many or a size class.

j_gene,v_gene,abundance,d_gene,CDR3nt,CDR3aa
TRBJ2-5,TRBV7-3,-,-,TGTGCCAGCAGCGCCCGGAAGGGGGAGACCCAGTACTTC,CASSARKGETQYF
TRBJ2-1,TRBV19,once,TRBD2,TGTGCCAGTAGTATAGAGGGGAGACTAGCGGGAGAAGGACCCTACAATGAGCAGTTCTTC,CASSIEGRLAGEGPYNEQFF
TRBJ2-1,TRBV20-1,few,TRBD1,TGCAGTGCTACCGGGACAGGGAAGGATGAGCAGTTCTTC,CSATGTGKDEQFF
TRBJ2-1,TRBV4-3,few,TRBD2,TGCGCCAGCAGCCATGACGGGAGGGGTTCCTACAATGAGCAGTTCTTC,CASSHDGRGSYNEQFF
TRBJ1-2,TRBV5-1,few,-,TGCGCCAGCAGCTTGCCAGCACTTAACTATGGCTACACCTTC,CASSLPALNYGYTF
TRBJ2-7,TRBV12-3/TRBV12-4,-,-,TGTGCCAGCGGGGACGGCGGAGCCTACGAGCAGTACTTC,CASGDGGAYEQYF
TRBJ2-7,TRBV11-3,-,-,TGTGCCAGCAGCTTAATTCCCATAACACACGAGCAGTACTTC,CASSLIPITHEQYF
TRBJ2-2,TRBV12-3/TRBV12-4,many,TRBD1,TGTGCCAGCAGCCTGGGACAGGGCGACACCGGGGAGCTGTTTTTT,CASSLGQGDTGELFF
TRBJ2-4,TRBV5-6,many,-,TGTGCCAGCACTAAAGCCGGGACCGGAGCCAAAAACATTCAGTACTTC,CASTKAGTGAKNIQYF
TRBJ2-7,TRBV20-1,-,TRBD2,TGCAGTGCTAGTGCAAGCGGGAGGAGCTCCTACGAGCAGTACTTC,CSASASGRSSYEQYF
TRBJ1-1,TRBV16,-,-,TGTGCCAGCAGTCTTTCGGGGGAAACTGAAGCTTTCTTT,CASSLSGETEAFF
TRBJ2-6,TRBV30,-,-,TGTGCCTGGAGTATTCAAGCCTCTGGGGCCAACGTCCTGACTTTC,CAWSIQASGANVLTF
TRBJ1-3,TRBV5-4,-,-,TGTGCCAGCGGAGGCGAGGGGCAGGCGACTGGAAACACCATATATTTT,CASGGEGQATGNTIYF
TRBJ2-5,TRBV28,-,TRBD2,TGTGCCAGCAGTTTATCGACTAGCGGATCGCAAGAGACCCAGTACTTC,CASSLSTSGSQETQYF
TRBJ2-5,TRBV29-1,few,TRBD1,TGCAGCGTTGAAGCTCCGGGACAGGGTTACTCCGAGACCCAGTACTTC,CSVEAPGQGYSETQYF
TRBJ2-7,TRBV20-1,-,TRBD1,TGCAGTGCTTCAGGACAGGGTGTAGAGTACGAGCAGTACTTC,CSASGQGVEYEQYF
TRBJ2-5,TRBV10-3,few,-,TGTGCCATCAGTGAGTCGGCACAAGAAGAGACCCAGTACTTC,CAISESAQEETQYF